The 2 T cell receptor beta chains listed next were all sequenced from one sample in a study of cytomegalovirus exposure and HLA in healthy donors. This PCR relied on a set of 60 Vbeta primers and 13 Jbeta primers. Sequenced by immunoSEQ multiplex PCR; TCRdb stores in-frame clones only, minus some. The sample lists 250,000 to 350,000 clones; about 75% were seen once. The sequenced sample consisted of PBMCs. These receptors were taken from a female donor in good health and CMV-seronegative.

Note on this clone: This same CDR3 is encoded by further DNA sequences in the sample. The chain combines TRBV5-1 with TRBJ1-3; the match to TRBD1 covers 9 bases. V was clipped by 0 bases and J by 1 base; unmatched bases: 2. This CDR3 region has 16 residues. Per the germline V gene, CDR1 is SGHRS and CDR2 is YFSETQ. The CDR3 protein is CASSLAGTGSGNTIYF. The CDR3 nucleotides are TGCGCCAGCAGCTTGGCCGGGACAGGGTCTGGAAACACCATATATTTT.

This clone was detected once. The genes are TRBV18 and TRBJ2-1; 13 bases map to TRBD2. After removal of 5 bases from V and 6 bases from J, the junction contained 1 base not matched to a gene. CDR3 length: 14 amino acids. Germline loops: CDR1 KGHSH, CDR2 LQKENI. The CDR3 loop is CASSGLAGVNEQFF. CDR3 coding DNA: TGTGCCAGCTCAGGACTAGCGGGAGTCAATGAGCAGTTCTTC.